Below are 5 T cell receptor beta chains sequenced from a single sample in a study of beta chain features in type 1 diabetes. Expressed TCRB transcripts got sequenced, as all isolated RNA was reverse transcribed. Generated by immunoSEQ multiplex PCR, the TCRdb table keeps only in-frame clones and is missing some. This sample has some 900,000 clones, with roughly 15% found just once. Material for sequencing was naive CD4+ T cells from blood. The origin of the receptors is a woman aged 18-35 years in good health.

This clone was seen more than once but under ten times. The chain joins TRBV6-5 to TRBJ1-2; possibly TRBD1 for D (5 bases). CDR1 and CDR2 (germline): MNHEY, SVGAGI. This CDR3 has 14 amino acids. Trimming cost V 0 bases and J 5 bases, with 10 bases left between them. CDR3 DNA sequence: TGTGCCAGCAGTTACTCGCGGGGCCAATATGGCTACACCTTC. Its protein product is CASSYSRGQYGYTF.

This clone occurred a few times. The chain has TRBV29-1 and TRBJ2-5; 10 bases match TRBD2. V gave up 5 bases and J gave up 7 bases; unmatched junction bases: 7. CDR1 is SQVTM, CDR2 ANQGSEA, per germline. The CDR3 consists of 13 residues. CDR3 DNA sequence: TGCAGCGTTCTACTAGCGGGGACCCGGACCCAGTACTTC. The encoded protein is CSVLLAGTRTQYF.

Written as DNA, the CDR3 is TGCGCCAGCAGCCAAGATAATTGGGGTGAAGCTTTCTTT. Translation gives CASSQDNWGEAFF. The chain links TRBV4-3 to TRBJ1-1, with no clear D. Germline CDR1 and CDR2: LGHNA and YSLEER. V dropped 0 bases and J dropped 7 bases, with 9 bases sitting between them. The CDR3 runs to 13 residues.

The rearrangement uses TRBV6-5 and TRBJ1-2; no firm D call. CDR1 is MNHEY, CDR2 SVGAGI, per germline. The CDR3 is 14 amino acids. The V end was cut by 8 bases, the J end by 5 bases, with 18 bases between. CDR3 bases: TGTGCCAGCCTTGCTCGGGGTACCAGTTATGGCTACACCTTC. This codes for CASLARGTSYGYTF.

The chain links TRBV28 to TRBJ1-2; D remains ambiguous. The V end lost 4 bases, the J end lost 5 bases, and 8 bases lay between the germline ends. The CDR3 totals 12 residues. CDR1 and CDR2 (germline): MDHEN, SYDVKM. CDR3 residues: CASSSQRYGYTF. The CDR3 nucleotides read TGTGCCAGCAGTTCTCAGCGTTATGGCTACACCTTC.